A single sample gave rise to the 15 T cell receptor beta chains below, sequenced in a study of cytomegalovirus exposure and HLA in healthy donors. Amplification used 60 Vbeta primers and 13 Jbeta primers. Some clones are missing from TCRdb's copy, which holds only in-frame ones; the method was immunoSEQ multiplex PCR. The repertoire includes under 200,000 clones, 75% to 85% of them detected once, and 1.9% sits in the top ten. Sequences were obtained from PBMCs. The receptors stem from a woman aged 18 to 35 in good health and CMV-seronegative.

The CDR3 is CASSPGGEYGYTF. The CDR3, as DNA: TGTGCCAGCAGCCCCGGGGGAGAATATGGCTACACCTTC. V is TRBV7-3 and J is TRBJ1-2, with D possibly being TRBD1 (5 bases). There are 13 residues in the CDR3. Looked up from germline, CDR1 is SGHTA and CDR2 is FQGTGA. Trimming pared 5 bases from V and 5 bases from J, leaving 12 bases between.

A note on this clone: One end of the junction is discordant with germline, which a read error may explain. The chain joins TRBV7-9 to TRBJ2-5, with D maybe TRBD1 (5 bases). The CDR3 is 13 amino acids. CDR1 is SEHNR, CDR2 FQNEAQ, per germline (reference sequence). DNA of the CDR3: TGTTCCAGCAGCCTTGTCAGGGTGGAGACCCAGTACTTC. Its protein is CSSSLVRVETQYF.

V is TRBV30 and J is TRBJ1-4; D gene uncertain. This CDR3 comprises 11 residues. V gave up 2 bases and J gave up 7 bases, with 5 bases separating them. Germline V lookup: CDR1 GTSNPN, CDR2 SVGIG (reference sequence). CDR3 amino acids: CAWSRFEKLFF. The CDR3 DNA is TGTGCCTGGAGTCGGTTTGAAAAACTGTTTTTT.

The chain employs TRBV2 and TRBJ1-4; TRBD1 matches at 10 bases. Germline values: CDR1 SNHLY, CDR2 FYNNEI. CDR3 size: 14 residues. With V trimmed by 6 bases and J by 8 bases, 6 bases remained unmatched. For the CDR3, the DNA is TGTGCCAGCAGGGGGGGGACAGGGGAGGAAAAACTGTTTTTT. Its protein product is CASRGGTGEEKLFF.

The sample holds a few counts of this clone. The chain uses TRBV29-1 and TRBJ1-5, with TRBD1 as a possible D gene (6 bases). CDR1 and CDR2 from the germline V gene are SQVTM and ANQGSEA. This CDR3 comprises 13 residues. V was cut by 6 bases and J by 5 bases, with 14 bases left in between. This chain's CDR3 is CSVSTGSHQPQHF. The CDR3 DNA reads TGCAGCGTCTCGACAGGATCCCATCAGCCCCAGCATTTT. Drawing the rest from reference TRBV29-1 and TRBJ1-5, the complete variable domain is SAVISQKPSRDICQRGTSLTIQCQVDSQVTMMFWYRQQPGQSLTLIATANQGSEATYESGFVIDKFPISRPNLTFSTLTVSNMSPEDSSIYLCSVSTGSHQPQHFGDGTRLSIL.

This CDR3 reads CASSPSGGANTEAFF. The CDR3 coding sequence is TGTGCCAGCAGCCCCAGCGGGGGAGCAAACACTGAAGCTTTCTTT. This chain links TRBV11-2 with TRBJ1-1, with a weak D call TRBD1 (5 bases). V was clipped by 5 bases and J by 2 bases, with 15 bases between them. The CDR3 runs 15 residues. Germline lookup yields CDR1 SGHAT and CDR2 FQNNGV.

CDR3 region: CASLREEKLFF. CDR3 DNA sequence: TGTGCCAGCTTAAGAGAGGAAAAACTGTTTTTT. This sequence joins TRBV2 and TRBJ1-4; unclear D gene. The CDR3 is 11 amino acids. Germline CDR1 and CDR2: SNHLY and FYNNEI. V was clipped by 8 bases and J by 8 bases, with 9 bases between them. Full variable domain (outside the CDR3, taken from reference TRBV2 and TRBJ1-4): EPEVTQTPSHQVTQMGQEVILRCVPISNHLYFYWYRQILGQKVEFLVSFYNNEISEKSEIFDDQFSVERPDGSNFTLKIRSTKLEDSAMYFCASLREEKLFFGSGTQLSVL.

As to this clone: One end of the junction does not line up with germline, which may come from a read error. Other nucleotide sequences in the sample specify the same CDR3. As DNA, the CDR3 is TGTGCCAGCAGCCAAGGGTATAGAATGAACACTGAAGCTTTCTTT. It codes for CASSQGYRMNTEAFF. The chain uses TRBV4-1 and TRBJ1-1; no clear D gene. The CDR3 spans 15 residues. The germline gives CDR1 MGHRA, CDR2 YSYEKL.

This chain links TRBV18 with TRBJ1-5; TRBD1 aligns across 7 bases. CDR3 size: 14 residues. Trimming cost V 2 bases and J 5 bases; bases outside gene matches: 3. The V gene's germline CDR1 is KGHSH and CDR2 LQKENI. CDR3 bases: TGTGCCAGCTCACCAACCGGGACAGATCAGCCCCAGCATTTT. It codes for CASSPTGTDQPQHF.

About this clone itself: Different DNA sequences within this sample yield the same CDR3. The V and J genes are TRBV9 and TRBJ2-1; 9 bases fit TRBD2. Germline CDR1 SGDLS, CDR2 YYNGEE. The CDR3 covers 15 residues. V lost 4 bases and J lost 0; bases outside the gene matches: 2. The CDR3 reads CASSLSGSSYNEQFF. The CDR3 region has the DNA TGTGCCAGCAGCCTTAGCGGGAGCTCCTACAATGAGCAGTTCTTC.

This chain links TRBV19 with TRBJ2-7, with D possibly being TRBD2 (6 bases). Germline assignment: CDR1 LNHDA and CDR2 SQIVND (reference sequence). This CDR3 is 17 amino acids long. V was cut by 6 bases and J by 2 bases, with 23 bases left in between. CDR3 amino acids: CASRDLYGTLGPYEQYF. The CDR3 bases are TGTGCCAGTAGAGACCTGTACGGGACTTTGGGCCCCTACGAGCAGTACTTC.

The V call is TRBV28, the J call TRBJ1-2; TRBD1 is a possible D gene (5 bases). Per the germline V gene, CDR1 is MDHEN and CDR2 is SYDVKM. This CDR3 comprises 14 residues. The V and J ends lost 3 bases and 3 bases respectively, with 11 bases between them. The CDR3 region is CASSFSVRDYGYTF. CDR3 DNA sequence: TGTGCCAGCAGTTTTAGTGTCAGGGACTATGGCTACACCTTC.

This clone was seen once. Written as DNA, the CDR3 is TGTGCCAGTAGTATCCGAGGGGGACGAACCGGGGAGCTGTTTTTT. Amino acid sequence: CASSIRGGRTGELFF. This rearrangement joins TRBV19 to TRBJ2-2; tentatively, D is TRBD1 (6 bases). CDR1 is LNHDA and CDR2 is SQIVND in the germline V gene (reference sequence). Trimming stripped 3 bases from V and 5 bases from J, with 13 bases between. The CDR3 extends over 15 amino acids.

This chain's CDR3 is CASSLPPGQGNGYTF. The CDR3 nucleotides read TGTGCCAGCAGTCTCCCACCGGGACAGGGTAATGGCTACACCTTC. The chain recombines TRBV28 with TRBJ1-2, with 9 bases lining up with TRBD1. The V gene end was trimmed by 5 bases and the J gene end by 6 bases; junction bases not matched to a gene: 10. The CDR3 is made up of 15 amino acids. CDR1 is MDHEN and CDR2 is SYDVKM in the germline V gene.

The J gene is TRBJ1-5, the V gene TRBV5-6, with D possibly being TRBD1 (5 bases). V gave up 3 bases and J gave up 5 bases, with 21 bases separating them. The CDR3 contains 17 residues. Germline values: CDR1 SGHDT, CDR2 YYEEEE. CDR3 loop: CASSSLFRGRVDQPQHF. For the CDR3, the DNA is TGTGCCAGCAGCTCCTTGTTCCGCGGCAGGGTGGATCAGCCCCAGCATTTT.